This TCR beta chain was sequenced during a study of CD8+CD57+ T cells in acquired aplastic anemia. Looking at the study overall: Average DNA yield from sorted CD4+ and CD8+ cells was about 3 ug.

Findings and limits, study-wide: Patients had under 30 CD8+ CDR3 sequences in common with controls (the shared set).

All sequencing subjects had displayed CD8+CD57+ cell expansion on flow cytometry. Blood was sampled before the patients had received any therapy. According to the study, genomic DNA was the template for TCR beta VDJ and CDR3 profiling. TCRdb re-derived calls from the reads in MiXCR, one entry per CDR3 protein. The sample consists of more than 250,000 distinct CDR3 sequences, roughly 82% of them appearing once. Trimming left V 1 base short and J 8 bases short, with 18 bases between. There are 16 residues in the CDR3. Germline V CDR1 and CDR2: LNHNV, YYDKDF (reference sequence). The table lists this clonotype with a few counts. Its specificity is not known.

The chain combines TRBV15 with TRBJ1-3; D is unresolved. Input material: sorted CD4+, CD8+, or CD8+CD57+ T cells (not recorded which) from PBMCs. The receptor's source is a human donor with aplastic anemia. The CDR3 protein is CATSRVFDEGGYTIYF. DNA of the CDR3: TGTGCCACCAGCAGAGTATTCGACGAAGGAGGTTACACCATATATTTT.